This T cell receptor (beta chain) was sequenced during a study of CD8+CD57+ T cells in acquired aplastic anemia. CD8+CD57+ cell expansion had been shown by flow cytometry in patients chosen for sequencing. The CDR3 has 15 residues. Germline CDR1 is MNHNS and CDR2 is SASEGT. The junction had 8 bases not matched to a gene; V was cut back by 5 bases and J by 4 bases. Genomic DNA constituted the template upon which TCR beta VDJ and CDR3 profiling was performed. TCRdb called the reads again in MiXCR, with one record for every CDR3 protein. The sample shows under 200,000 distinct CDR3 sequences, around half of them seen only once. This clonotype was counted many times.

The sample consisted of sorted CD4+, CD8+, or CD8+CD57+ T cells (not recorded which) from PBMCs. The source is a human donor with aplastic anemia. This chain joins TRBV6-1 and TRBJ1-1, with 9 bases fitting TRBD1. The CDR3 reads CASSQNRGRGTEAFF. CDR3 nucleotides: TGTGCCAGCAGTCAGAACAGGGGGCGAGGCACTGAAGCTTTCTTT.